The rows below give T cell receptor beta chains drawn from one sample of a study of blood T cell repertoires in COVID-19. Measured with immunoSEQ multiplex PCR; TCRdb has only the in-frame clones, and not every one. Seen here are 300,000 to 400,000 clones, 70% to 90% observed once, and the top ten hold around 7.5%. Sequenced: peripheral blood. All receptors derive from a woman aged 60 to 75 with COVID-19, enrolled during active disease. Each CDR3 is given with its conserved first and last residue.

v_call: TRBV30
j_call: TRBJ1-4
cdr3_aa: CAWSVPGTNEKLFF

v_call: TRBV29-1
j_call: TRBJ1-5
cdr3_aa: CSVEESWADQPQHF

v_call: TRBV20-1
j_call: TRBJ1-2
cdr3_aa: CSAGTGSGYTF

v_call: TRBV7-2
j_call: TRBJ2-5
cdr3_aa: CASSLAAGSIETQYF

v_call: TRBV5-6
j_call: TRBJ2-4
cdr3_aa: CASSPPAGGFGNIQYF

v_call: TRBV9
j_call: TRBJ2-1
cdr3_aa: CASRGGDNEQFF

v_call: TRBV6-5
j_call: TRBJ1-1
cdr3_aa: CASSYGTGGPVFF

v_call: TRBV19
j_call: TRBJ1-6
cdr3_aa: CASSFGGRNSPLHF

v_call: TRBV5-4
j_call: TRBJ1-6
cdr3_aa: CAITGGDSPLHF

v_call: TRBV7-2
j_call: TRBJ1-2
cdr3_aa: CASSFIALTGTHYGYTF

v_call: TRBV5-1
j_call: TRBJ1-1
cdr3_aa: CASSLGVEGTEAFF

v_call: TRBV5-6
j_call: TRBJ2-2
cdr3_aa: CASSLLAGNTGELFF

v_call: TRBV30
j_call: TRBJ1-5
cdr3_aa: CAWSWGGYSNQPQHF

v_call: TRBV3-1/TRBV3-2
j_call: TRBJ1-2
cdr3_aa: CASSHPGGQGAVRYTF

v_call: TRBV9
j_call: TRBJ1-2
cdr3_aa: CASSVDMGPGRGYTF

v_call: TRBV2
j_call: TRBJ1-2
cdr3_aa: CASSAGQTYYGYTF